These 18 T cell receptor beta chains were sequenced from one sample in a study of cytomegalovirus exposure and HLA in healthy donors. PCR primers comprised 60 Vbeta and 13 Jbeta primers. Assay used: immunoSEQ multiplex PCR; TCRdb lists only in-frame clones, some missing. The sample carries about 180,000 clones, 70% to 85% recorded once. Input material: PBMCs. These receptors originate from a woman aged 55-69 years in good health and CMV-seropositive.

The chain combines TRBV6-1 with TRBJ2-1; 12 nucleotides match TRBD2. The germline CDR1 and CDR2 sequences are MNHNS and SASEGT. V trimming: 9 bases; J trimming: 9 bases; junction bases outside the gene matches: 9. The CDR3 loop spans 14 amino acids. The CDR3 coding sequence is TGTGCCAGTACGACTAGCGGGAGTTTTTCTGAGCAGTTCTTC. Amino acid sequence: CASTTSGSFSEQFF.

The chain is built from TRBV27 and TRBJ2-1, with TRBD2 as a possible D gene (6 bases). Per germline, CDR1 MNHEY and CDR2 SMNVEV (reference sequence). With 2 bases removed from V and 6 bases from J, the gap between germline ends came to 11 bases. This CDR3 is 14 amino acids long. This CDR3 reads CASSLGGTFNEQFF. The CDR3 coding sequence is TGTGCCAGCAGTTTAGGGGGGACTTTCAATGAGCAGTTCTTC.

The CDR3 sequence is CASSLIAGSTSGNTIYF. The CDR3 DNA follows: TGTGCCAGCAGCTTGATTGCAGGCTCAACCTCTGGAAACACCATATATTTT. V is TRBV5-4 and J is TRBJ1-3; D is unclear. Trimming removed 1 base from V and 0 bases from J, with 14 bases in between. The germline V gene has CDR1 SGHNT and CDR2 YYREEE (reference sequence). This CDR3 has 17 residues.

The rearrangement uses TRBV30 and TRBJ2-7, with unresolved D. The germline V gene has CDR1 GTSNPN and CDR2 SVGIG (reference sequence). The V end lost 7 bases, the J end lost 0 bases, and 7 bases lay between the germline ends. This CDR3 is built from 11 residues. CDR3 DNA: TGTGCCTCTGACAACTCCTACGAGCAGTACTTC. Its translation is CASDNSYEQYF.

This clone was picked up a small number of times. The chain links TRBV7-9 to TRBJ2-1; tentatively, D is TRBD2 (5 bases). This CDR3 comprises 13 residues. CDR1 SEHNR and CDR2 FQNEAQ come from the germline V gene (reference sequence). The V gene lost 2 bases and the J gene lost 5 bases, with 7 bases spanning the gap. CDR3 sequence: CASSLRTHNEQFF. CDR3 sequence (DNA): TGTGCCAGCAGCTTACGGACTCACAATGAGCAGTTCTTC.

The rearrangement joins TRBV6-5 to TRBJ2-6; possible D gene TRBD2, 6 bases. The V end was cut by 5 bases, the J end by 2 bases, with 10 bases between. Germline-derived CDR1 and CDR2 are MNHEY and SVGAGI. The CDR3 is made up of 15 amino acids. The CDR3 here is CASSTPSAGANVLTF. DNA of the CDR3: TGTGCCAGCAGTACACCTAGCGCTGGGGCCAACGTCCTGACTTTC.

CDR3 sequence (DNA): TGTGCCAGCAGCTTTGGTGCTATTGGGGCCAACGTCCTGACTTTC. Its protein is CASSFGAIGANVLTF. This chain joins TRBV11-3 and TRBJ2-6; no reliable D call. V lost 3 bases and J 3 bases, leaving 9 bases between the germline ends. The germline V gene encodes CDR1 SGHNT and CDR2 YENEEA. The CDR3 spans 15 residues.

This chain uses TRBV7-9 with TRBJ2-1; maybe TRBD2 (5 bases). Germline CDR1 SEHNR, CDR2 FQNEAQ (reference sequence). The CDR3 is 14 residues long. Trimming left V 3 bases short and J 6 bases short, with 12 bases between. The CDR3 loop is CASSFFAGTNEQFF. In DNA, the CDR3 is TGTGCCAGCAGCTTCTTCGCGGGTACCAATGAGCAGTTCTTC.

The CDR3 loop reads CASAVHTRALNEKLFF. The CDR3 nucleotides read TGTGCCAGTGCCGTTCACACGAGGGCCCTTAATGAAAAACTGTTTTTT. This chain joins TRBV19 and TRBJ1-4; no clear D. The germline V gene encodes CDR1 LNHDA and CDR2 SQIVND (reference sequence). Trimming stripped 8 bases from V and 4 bases from J, with 20 bases between. The CDR3 loop spans 16 amino acids.

This chain's CDR3 is CASSEPYEQYF. The CDR3 DNA reads as TGTGCCAGCAGTGAACCATACGAGCAGTACTTC. The chain is built from TRBV2 and TRBJ2-7; D is unresolved. CDR3 size: 11 residues. Per germline, CDR1 SNHLY and CDR2 FYNNEI. The V gene lost 2 bases and the J gene lost 4 bases, with 3 bases spanning the gap.

CDR3 coding DNA: TGTGCCAGCAGCTTGGACAGTTACAATCAGCCCCAGCATTTT. It codes for CASSLDSYNQPQHF. This chain uses TRBV7-2 with TRBJ1-5; the D gene is possibly TRBD1 (6 bases). Germline lookup yields CDR1 SGHTA and CDR2 FQGNSA. The ends were cut back, 3 bases at V and 3 bases at J, with 9 bases in the middle. The CDR3 extends over 14 amino acids.

V gene TRBV4-1 combines with J gene TRBJ1-3, with D tentatively TRBD2 (5 bases). The DNA end is a closer match to TRBJ2-2, so the J assignment may be wrong. CDR3 size: 16 residues. Germline V gives CDR1 MGHRA, CDR2 YSYEKL. The CDR3 region has the DNA TGCGCCAGCAGCGATCATACGGGAAGGAACACCGGGGAGCTGTTTTTT. Translated, it gives CASSDHTGRNTGELFF.

The chain couples TRBV15 to TRBJ2-7; D call uncertain. Germline CDR1 and CDR2: LNHNV and YYDKDF (reference sequence). CDR3 size: 14 residues. The V gene lost 0 bases and the J gene lost 5 bases, with 11 bases spanning the gap. CDR3 sequence: CATSRDLAANEQYF. Here the CDR3 DNA reads TGTGCCACCAGCAGAGATTTGGCGGCGAACGAGCAGTACTTC.

This chain links TRBV9 with TRBJ1-3, with TRBD1 matching 7 bases. CDR3 length equals 16 residues. V shed 0 bases, J shed 4 bases, and the junction held 7 bases outside the gene matches. Germline V gene sequence: CDR1 SGDLS, CDR2 YYNGEE. The CDR3, as DNA: TGTGCCAGCAGCGTAGCTACAGGGGAAGCGGGAAACACCATATATTTT. This encodes CASSVATGEAGNTIYF.

This chain connects TRBV27 to TRBJ1-1; D is perhaps TRBD1 (6 bases). The V and J ends lost 4 bases and 4 bases respectively, with 10 bases between them. The CDR3 is 13 residues long. Germline lookup yields CDR1 MNHEY and CDR2 SMNVEV (reference sequence). The CDR3 loop is CASSSRGGTEAFF. CDR3 coding DNA: TGTGCCAGCAGTTCCAGGGGTGGCACTGAAGCTTTCTTT.

The J gene is TRBJ2-7, the V gene TRBV5-8, with TRBD2 matching over 8 bases. CDR1 and CDR2 (germline): SGHTS, YDEGEE. This CDR3 comprises 15 residues. V trimming: 4 bases; J trimming: 1 base; junction bases outside the gene matches: 7. The CDR3 nucleotides are TGTGCCAGCAGCCTTCTAGCGGGTCCTTCCTACGAGCAGTACTTC. This translates into CASSLLAGPSYEQYF. Full variable domain (missing parts from reference TRBV5-8 and TRBJ2-7): EAGVTQSPTHLIKTRGQQATLRCSPISGHTSVYWYQQALGLGLQFLLWYDEGEERNRGNFPPRFSGRQFPNYSSELNVNALELEDSALYLCASSLLAGPSYEQYFGPGTRLTVT.

The V and J genes are TRBV5-1 and TRBJ2-3, with 8 bases aligning to TRBD1. Losses at the gene ends were 8 bases for V and 1 base for J; bases not matched to a gene: 9. The CDR3 is 15 amino acids. Germline V gene sequence: CDR1 SGHRS, CDR2 YFSETQ. The CDR3 here is CASTEDRVGTDTQYF. Here the CDR3 DNA reads TGCGCCAGTACGGAGGACAGGGTCGGCACAGATACGCAGTATTTT.

Only a few counts were recorded for this clone. The rearrangement joins TRBV5-4 to TRBJ2-5, with TRBD1 matching over 7 bases. CDR3 length equals 14 residues. V lost 0 bases to trimming and J lost 2 bases; unmatched junction nucleotides: 1. CDR1 and CDR2 from the germline V gene are SGHNT and YYREEE (reference sequence). The CDR3 sequence: CASSLGGQQETQYF. CDR3 bases: TGTGCCAGCAGCTTGGGGGGACAGCAAGAGACCCAGTACTTC.